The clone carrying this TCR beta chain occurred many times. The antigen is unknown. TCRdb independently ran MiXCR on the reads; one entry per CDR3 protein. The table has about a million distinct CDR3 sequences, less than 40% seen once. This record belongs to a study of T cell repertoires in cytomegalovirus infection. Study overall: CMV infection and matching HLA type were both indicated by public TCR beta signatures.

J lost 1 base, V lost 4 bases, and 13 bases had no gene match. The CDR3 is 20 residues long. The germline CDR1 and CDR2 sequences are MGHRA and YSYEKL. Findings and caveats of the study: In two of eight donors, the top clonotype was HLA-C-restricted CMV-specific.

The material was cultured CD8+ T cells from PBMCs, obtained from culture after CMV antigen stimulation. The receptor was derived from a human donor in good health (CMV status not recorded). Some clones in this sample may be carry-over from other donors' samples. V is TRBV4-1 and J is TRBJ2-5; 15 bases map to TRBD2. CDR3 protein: CASSRQPGLAGGRGQETQYF. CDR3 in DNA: TGCGCCAGCAGCCGCCAGCCGGGACTAGCGGGGGGACGGGGCCAAGAGACCCAGTACTTC.